One T cell receptor (beta chain) is described in this entry. This receptor's antigen is unknown. No much larger clonotype is one base removed from it; base qualities were not supplied. This sample is drawn from a study of blood T cell repertoires in COVID-19 (dated by TCRdb to the early 2020s). In the study overall: Samples from collaborators originated in the United States, Italy and Spain and spanned both the acute and convalescent phases of COVID-19. Where available, HLA class I and class II types were obtained from metadata supplied by the sample provider rather than from assay-based typing. Deeply sampled blood TCRbeta repertoires from subjects exposed to, actively infected with, or recovered from COVID-19 were included in the dataset. The sample metadata nearly always contained a de-identified subject ID, COVID-19 status, age in years and sex. Samples came from the ongoing ImmuneRACE study (first 160 participants) plus 1,254 subjects from 6 global collaborators. The repertoires were released in a freely available public database meant as a resource for research on the immune response to SARS-CoV-2. The material from the prospective study consisted of cDNA or gDNA derived from T cells, B-cell-depleted T cells, or PBMCs. The research as a whole found: The quantity of clinical and demographic metadata differed by source and by participant and was supplied without curation.

TCRbeta CDR3 regions were amplified from genomic DNA by means of the immunoSEQ Assay, a bias-controlled multiplex PCR. The original pipeline was this. Nucleated cell counts per sample were estimated from amplification of reference gene primers within the assay. To quantify the absolute abundance of each unique TCRbeta CDR3 rearrangement, sequence reads were collapsed and filtered. For each sample, productive Simpson clonality was calculated by taking the square root of Simpson's diversity index across productive rearrangements. TCRdb mirrors the immuneACCESS table, restricted to in-frame sequences. Some clones are absent from its copies; in checked studies, under half trace to an unresolved V gene, and the reason for the others is unknown. Clone size and the V and J calls come from that table; the DNA yielded D and trimming. In all, the sample holds roughly 250,000 clones, and about nine tenths of those were seen once. The ten largest account for roughly 2.1% of the sample.

Participants in the prospective study were aged roughly 18 to 100 years, lived in some 24 United States geographic areas, and enrolled through a virtual design. In the prospective study, cohorts were assigned on the basis of participant-reported clinical history obtained from a screening survey and a study questionnaire. In the prospective study, whole blood, serum and a nasopharyngeal or oropharyngeal swab were collected from each participant by mobile phlebotomists. Over an approximately two-month period, participants in the prospective study had the option of providing additional blood draws and questionnaires. Before DNA extraction, blood samples from the prospective study were shipped at room temperature or frozen. The origin of this receptor is a woman aged 40 to 55 with acute COVID-19. Sample: PBMCs or T cells enriched from blood (not recorded which).

The CDR3 has the sequence CASSFAGGANNEQFF. In nucleotide form, the sequence is TGTGCCAGCAGTTTTGCGGGGGGGGCTAACAATGAGCAGTTCTTC. The sequence is built from TRBV28 and TRBJ2-1; the central 9 bases match TRBD2. Trimming takes 3 bases off V and 5 bases off J; junction bases not matched to a gene: 5. CDR1 MDHEN and CDR2 SYDVKM are derived from the germline V gene. The CDR3 starts with the cysteine, ends with the phenylalanine, and has 15 residues. Just CDR3 DNA is preserved here, 45 bases in frame from base 1. This CDR3, with the reference TRBV28 and TRBJ2-1 proteins standing in past its ends, gives the full variable domain DVKVTQSSRYLVKRTGEKVFLECVQDMDHENMFWYRQDPGLGLRLIYFSYDVKMKEKGDIPEGYSVSREKKERFSLILESASTNQTSMYLCASSFAGGANNEQFFGPGTRLTVL.